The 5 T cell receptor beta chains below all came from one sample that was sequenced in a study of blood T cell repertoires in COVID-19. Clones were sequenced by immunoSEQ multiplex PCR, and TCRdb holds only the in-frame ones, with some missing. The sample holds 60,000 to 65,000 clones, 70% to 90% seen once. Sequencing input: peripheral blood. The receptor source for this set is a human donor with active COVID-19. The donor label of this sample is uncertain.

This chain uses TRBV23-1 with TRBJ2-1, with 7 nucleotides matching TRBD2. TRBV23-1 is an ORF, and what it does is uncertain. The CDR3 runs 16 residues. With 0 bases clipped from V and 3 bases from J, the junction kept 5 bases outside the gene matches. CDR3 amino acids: CASSQSKRGVYNEQFF. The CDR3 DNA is TGCGCCAGCAGTCAATCGAAGCGGGGCGTCTACAATGAGCAGTTCTTC.

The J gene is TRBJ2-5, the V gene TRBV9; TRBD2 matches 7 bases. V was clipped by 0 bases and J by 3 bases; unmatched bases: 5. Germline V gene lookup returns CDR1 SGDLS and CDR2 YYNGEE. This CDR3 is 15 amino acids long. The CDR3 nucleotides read TGTGCCAGCAGCGTAGCCCCTAGCGGAGAAGAGACCCAGTACTTC. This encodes CASSVAPSGEETQYF.

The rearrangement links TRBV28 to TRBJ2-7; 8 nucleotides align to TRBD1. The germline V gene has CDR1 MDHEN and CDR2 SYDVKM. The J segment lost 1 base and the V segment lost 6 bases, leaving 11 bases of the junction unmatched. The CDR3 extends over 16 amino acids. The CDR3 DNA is TGTGCCAGCAGACCCCTTTCAGGGGGCACGTCCTACGAGCAGTACTTC. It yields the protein CASRPLSGGTSYEQYF.

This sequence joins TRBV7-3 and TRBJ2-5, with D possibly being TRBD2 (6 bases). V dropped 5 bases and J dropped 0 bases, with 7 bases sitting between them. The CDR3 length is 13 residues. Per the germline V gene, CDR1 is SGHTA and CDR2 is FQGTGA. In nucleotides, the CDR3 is TGTGCCAGCAGCGGGACTTACCAAGAGACCCAGTACTTC. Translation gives CASSGTYQETQYF.

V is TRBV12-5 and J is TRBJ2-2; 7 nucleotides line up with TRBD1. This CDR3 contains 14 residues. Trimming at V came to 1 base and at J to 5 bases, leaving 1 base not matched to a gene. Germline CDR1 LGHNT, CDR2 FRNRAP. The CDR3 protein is CASGLEGATGELFF. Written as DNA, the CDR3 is TGTGCTAGTGGTTTGGAGGGGGCAACCGGGGAGCTGTTTTTT.